This T cell receptor beta chain came from a study of response to subunit inactivated influenza vaccine. Study results and caveats: Each seasonal flu vaccination may recruit only limited new T cells, authors suggested.

CDR3 length equals 16 residues. V lost 0 bases, J lost 2 bases, and 10 bases lay in between. The germline CDR1 and CDR2 sequences are KGHSH and LQKENI. This clonotype has only a few counts. Its specificity is unknown. One entry per CDR3 protein results from TCRdb running MiXCR on the RT-PCR reads. The table shows about 530,000 distinct CDR3 sequences, with 13% occurring only once. The sequencing used PBMCs from blood, collected 40 to 50 days after vaccination. The sequence was obtained from a man aged 50 or older who received an inactivated influenza vaccine. The chain joins TRBV18 to TRBJ2-2; a possible D gene is TRBD1 (5 bases). This CDR3 reads CASSPPLTGNTGELFF. CDR3 nucleotide sequence: TGTGCCAGCTCACCACCTCTAACAGGCAACACCGGGGAGCTGTTTTTT.